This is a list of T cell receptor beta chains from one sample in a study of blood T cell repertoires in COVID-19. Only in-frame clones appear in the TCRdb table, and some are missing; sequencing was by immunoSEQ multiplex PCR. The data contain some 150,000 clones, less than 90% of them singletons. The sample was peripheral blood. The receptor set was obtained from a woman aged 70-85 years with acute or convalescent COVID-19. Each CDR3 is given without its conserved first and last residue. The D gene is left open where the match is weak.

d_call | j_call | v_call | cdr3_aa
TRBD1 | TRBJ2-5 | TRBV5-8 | ASRPGTVQETQY
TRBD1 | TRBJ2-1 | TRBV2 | ASSAKWDRYNEQF
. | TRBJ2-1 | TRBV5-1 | ASSLDGTYNEQF
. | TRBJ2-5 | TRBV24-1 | ATSDPYRHWRNQETQY
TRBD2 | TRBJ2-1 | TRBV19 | ASSWAGVYEQF
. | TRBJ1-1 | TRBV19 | ASSLRETGNTEAF
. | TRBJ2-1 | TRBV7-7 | ASSLNPGSSYNEQF
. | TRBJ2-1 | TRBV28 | ASSFSIANEQF
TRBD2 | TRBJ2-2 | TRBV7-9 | ASSLRGTTTGELF
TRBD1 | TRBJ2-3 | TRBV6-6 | ASSTGQYSTDTQY
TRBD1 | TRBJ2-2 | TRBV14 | ASSQDSSGRWGTGRTGELF
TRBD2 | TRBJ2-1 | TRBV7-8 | ASSLVRSGGAFSYNEQF
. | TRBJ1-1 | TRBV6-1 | ASSEGGNKPEAF
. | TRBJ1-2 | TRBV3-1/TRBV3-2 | ASSQVVSGRFYGYT
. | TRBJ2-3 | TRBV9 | ASSPSTDTQY
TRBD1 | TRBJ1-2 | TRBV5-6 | ASSFRTGENYGYT
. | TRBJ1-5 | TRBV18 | ASSGNAGGNQPQH
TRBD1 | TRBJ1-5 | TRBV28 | ASNNLRGRFSNQPQH
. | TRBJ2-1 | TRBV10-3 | AISEQAYNEQF
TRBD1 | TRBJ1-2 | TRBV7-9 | ASSTAGTGVNYGYT